This T cell receptor beta chain was recovered during a study of cytomegalovirus exposure and HLA in healthy donors. This clone was counted between two and nine times. Its specificity is unknown. Study conclusions and caveats: The classifier reportedly diagnosed cytomegalovirus status with high sensitivity and specificity. Some segments of the V type, notably TRBV6-2 and TRBV6-3, were excluded as indistinguishable.

All donors participated as healthy donors of bone marrow. The PCR had 60 Vbeta and 13 Jbeta primers. Clones were sequenced by immunoSEQ multiplex PCR, and TCRdb holds only the in-frame ones, with some missing. The data hold around 180,000 clones, with around three quarters observed a single time. The CDR3 length is 15 residues. From germline, CDR1 is LNHNV and CDR2 YYDKDF (reference sequence). The ends lost 0 bases at V and 9 bases at J; junction bases unmatched: 7. Sequencing used PBMCs. This rearrangement joins TRBV15 to TRBJ2-1; TRBD1 matches 8 bases. The source of this sequence is a woman in her thirties or forties in good health and CMV-seronegative. The CDR3 sequence is CATSREGRGLSEQFF. The CDR3 bases are TGTGCCACCAGCAGAGAAGGCAGGGGGCTTAGTGAGCAGTTCTTC.